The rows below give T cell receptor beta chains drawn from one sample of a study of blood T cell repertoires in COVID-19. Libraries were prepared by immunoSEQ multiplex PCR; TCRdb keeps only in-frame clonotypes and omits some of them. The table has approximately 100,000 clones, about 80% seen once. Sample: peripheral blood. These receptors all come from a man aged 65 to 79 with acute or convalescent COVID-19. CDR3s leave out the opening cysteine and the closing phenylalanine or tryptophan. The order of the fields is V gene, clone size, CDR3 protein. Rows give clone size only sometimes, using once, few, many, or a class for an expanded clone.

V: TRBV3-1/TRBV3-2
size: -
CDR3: ASSQRTGGDSPLH

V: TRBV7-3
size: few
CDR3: ASSRPRTSGDY

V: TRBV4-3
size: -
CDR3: ASKVGADSYEQY

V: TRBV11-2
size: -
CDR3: ASSLRTVGQSQY

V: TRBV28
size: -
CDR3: ASREGTEVSYGYT

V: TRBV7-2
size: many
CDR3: ASSLGRSEAF

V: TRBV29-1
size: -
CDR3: SVGPGYEQY

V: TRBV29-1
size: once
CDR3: SVVAGGYEQY

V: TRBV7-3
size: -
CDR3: ASSLLREQEQF

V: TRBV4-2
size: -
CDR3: ASSQATSGTFLTYEQY

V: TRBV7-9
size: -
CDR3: ASSSTQGMNGYT

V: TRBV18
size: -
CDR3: ASSPLGLAGTDTQY

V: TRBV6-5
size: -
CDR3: ASSPDRVNQPQH

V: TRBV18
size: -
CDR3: ASSRTGWWVEQY

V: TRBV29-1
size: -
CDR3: SVEGPGNTIY

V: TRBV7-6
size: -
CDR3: ASSSSGGADTQY

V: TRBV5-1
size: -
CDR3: ASSPGLPNTGELF

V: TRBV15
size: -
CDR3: ATSRPQNRFTQY

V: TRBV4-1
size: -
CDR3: ASSQPDSMEKLF

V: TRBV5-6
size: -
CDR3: ASSLGQVSIEKLF

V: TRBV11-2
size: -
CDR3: ASSLALAFEQY

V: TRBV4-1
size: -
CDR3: ASSQPRVGGNGYT

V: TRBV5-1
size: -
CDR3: ASSLLPGSYNEQF

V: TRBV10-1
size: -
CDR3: ASSESGREYEQY

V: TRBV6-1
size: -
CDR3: ASSDQQGRSGELF

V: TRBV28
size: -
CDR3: ASSLPITQERNTEAF

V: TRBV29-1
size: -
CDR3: SVEQGAGGTDTQY

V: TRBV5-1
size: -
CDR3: ASSLEEDFPNSPLH

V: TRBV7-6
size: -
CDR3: ASSLASTGNTGELF

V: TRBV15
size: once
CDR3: ATQGARDTEAF

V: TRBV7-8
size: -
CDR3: ASSLTGSYGYT

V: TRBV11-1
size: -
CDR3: ASRSSGGTSYNEQF

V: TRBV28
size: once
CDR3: ASTQSGLAYSSYNEQF

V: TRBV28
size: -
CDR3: ASSFRVAQPQH

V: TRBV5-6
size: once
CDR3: ASSAQQGSYEQY

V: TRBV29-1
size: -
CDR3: SVEDVQGRRNTGELF

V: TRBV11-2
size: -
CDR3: ASSLRQGGPYEQY

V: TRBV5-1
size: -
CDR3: ASSLQGNAGIYEQY

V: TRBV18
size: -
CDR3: ASSPIRTEATYNEQF

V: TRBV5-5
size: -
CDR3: ASSLGRAALAYNEQF

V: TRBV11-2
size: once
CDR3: ASSPVGVAGGQETQY

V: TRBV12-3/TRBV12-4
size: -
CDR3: ATYAGPAAGYT

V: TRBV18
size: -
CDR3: ASSPPGTGTNEQF

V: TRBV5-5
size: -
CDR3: ASSLGGSVNTEAF

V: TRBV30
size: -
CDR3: AWTGQGETQY

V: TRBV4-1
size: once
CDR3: ASSQDESSGWDEQY

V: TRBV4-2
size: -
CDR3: ASSEGLAIGETQY

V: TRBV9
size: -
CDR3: ASSPGGAGTGELF

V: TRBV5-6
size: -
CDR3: ASRYRDRVLSPLH

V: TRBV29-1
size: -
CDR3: SVRWRGHYGYT

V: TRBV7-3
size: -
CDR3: ASALDSYNEQF

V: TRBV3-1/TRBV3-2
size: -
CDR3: ASSRLLAGLVNEQF

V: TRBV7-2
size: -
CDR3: ASSLVTGFNYGYT

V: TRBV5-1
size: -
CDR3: ASSLVQGAYEQY

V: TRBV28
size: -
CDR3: ATRGGRYYEQY

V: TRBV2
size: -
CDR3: ASKDSGQMNSPLH

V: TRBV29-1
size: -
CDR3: SVGQGSYEQY

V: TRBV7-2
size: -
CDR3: ASSRQGVRGNQPQH

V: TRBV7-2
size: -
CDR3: ASSLNAGETQY

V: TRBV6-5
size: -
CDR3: ASLDLEQY